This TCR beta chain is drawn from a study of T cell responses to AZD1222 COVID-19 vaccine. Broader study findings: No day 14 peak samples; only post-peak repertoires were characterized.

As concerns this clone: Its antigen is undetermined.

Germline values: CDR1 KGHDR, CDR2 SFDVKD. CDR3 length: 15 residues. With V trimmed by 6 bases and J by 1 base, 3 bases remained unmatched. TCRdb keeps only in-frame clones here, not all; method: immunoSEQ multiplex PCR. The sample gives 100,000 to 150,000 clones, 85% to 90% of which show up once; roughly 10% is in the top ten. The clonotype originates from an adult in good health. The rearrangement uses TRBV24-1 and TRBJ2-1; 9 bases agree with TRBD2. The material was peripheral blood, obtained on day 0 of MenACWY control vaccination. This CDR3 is CATSQLAGSYNEQFF. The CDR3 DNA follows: TGTGCCACCAGTCAACTAGCGGGTTCCTACAATGAGCAGTTCTTC.